The sequence of this T cell receptor beta chain was determined in a study of Ad26.COV2.S vaccination and SARS-CoV-2 variants. Study background: Donor was in the COV1001 Ad26.COV2.S trial arm. The study gave Ad26.COV2.S intramuscularly, once or twice 56 days apart. General observations from the study: Relative to placebo recipients, vaccine recipients exhibited elevated spike-specific TCR breadth. In TCR breadth and depth analyses, total T cell responses may have been underestimated.

The data were produced by immunoSEQ multiplex PCR, yet TCRdb's version contains in-frame clones alone and is incomplete. This sample yields about 350,000 clones, of which roughly 85% are seen a single time; around 3% belongs to the top ten. This CDR3 is 13 amino acids long. Trimming removed 6 bases at V and 2 bases at J, with 10 bases between. As for treatment: some 19 received Ad26.COV2.S at low or high dose, single or two shots; roughly five received placebo; per-sample allocation not given. Material that was analyzed had been drawn on day 63 after the first vaccine or placebo injection. In the case of this clone: Its specificity is unknown.

The material sequenced was peripheral blood, taken in a trial of Ad26.COV2.S vaccine versus placebo. The chain combines TRBV12-3 or TRBV12-4 with TRBJ1-2; D is possibly TRBD1 (6 bases). The sequence came from a person aged 18 to 59 who received the Ad26.COV2.S COVID-19 vaccine or a placebo. The CDR3 coding sequence is TGTGCCAGCAGGGAAACAGGGAACTATGGCTACACCTTC. Translation gives CASRETGNYGYTF.